A selection of T cell receptor beta chains follows, all from one sample in a study of shared clonotypes between healthy human individuals. Sequenced by immunoSEQ multiplex PCR; TCRdb stores in-frame clones only, minus some. This sample has about 2,500,000 clones; roughly 92% occur once, and the top ten carry more than 0.12%. The material sequenced was naive CD4+ T cells sorted from blood. Every receptor here comes from a man between 18 and 29 years old in good health. Both conserved end residues are part of each CDR3. The D gene is left open where the match is weak. Expanded clones get a size class; other rows say once, few or many, or leave the size out.

V gene: TRBV7-2; D gene: -; J gene: TRBJ2-3; clone size: -; CDR3 length: 14; CDR3 DNA: TGTGCCAGCAGCCTTGGGACTAGCACAGATACGCAGTATTTT; CDR3 protein: CASSLGTSTDTQYF
V gene: TRBV5-1; D gene: TRBD1; J gene: TRBJ1-5; clone size: few; CDR3 length: 14; CDR3 DNA: TGCGCCAGCAGCGAGGGACAGGGAGGACAGCCCCAGCATTTT; CDR3 protein: CASSEGQGGQPQHF
V gene: TRBV30; D gene: TRBD1; J gene: TRBJ1-2; clone size: -; CDR3 length: 14; CDR3 DNA: TGTGCCTGGAGTGTACAGGGGCGAAACTATGGCTACACCTTC; CDR3 protein: CAWSVQGRNYGYTF
V gene: TRBV5-4; D gene: TRBD2; J gene: TRBJ2-2; clone size: -; CDR3 length: 17; CDR3 DNA: TGTGCCAGCAGCTTGCCCGGACTAGCGGGGAACACCGGGGAGCTGTTTTTT; CDR3 protein: CASSLPGLAGNTGELFF
V gene: TRBV19; D gene: -; J gene: TRBJ2-2; clone size: -; CDR3 length: 14; CDR3 DNA: TGTGCCAGTAGTATCTCTCAACAGATAGGGGAGCTGTTTTTT; CDR3 protein: CASSISQQIGELFF
V gene: TRBV5-1; D gene: -; J gene: TRBJ2-2; clone size: -; CDR3 length: 17; CDR3 DNA: TGCGCCAGCAGCTTGGCGCAGGTTTCCAGGGCCGCCGGGGAGCTGTTTTTT; CDR3 protein: CASSLAQVSRAAGELFF
V gene: TRBV11-2; D gene: -; J gene: TRBJ1-4; clone size: few; CDR3 length: 13; CDR3 DNA: TGTGCCAGCAGCCCGCGACAAGGTGAAAAACTGTTTTTT; CDR3 protein: CASSPRQGEKLFF
V gene: TRBV7-4; D gene: TRBD2; J gene: TRBJ2-1; clone size: -; CDR3 length: 20; CDR3 DNA: TGTGCCAGCAGCCGCATTGGGGGGCTAGCGGGGCCTGGCTCCTACAATGAGCAGTTCTTC; CDR3 protein: CASSRIGGLAGPGSYNEQFF
V gene: TRBV5-1; D gene: TRBD2; J gene: TRBJ2-7; clone size: -; CDR3 length: 13; CDR3 DNA: TGCGCCAGTTCATCGCGGGGGAACTACGAGCAGTACTTC; CDR3 protein: CASSSRGNYEQYF
V gene: TRBV5-1; D gene: TRBD1; J gene: TRBJ2-7; clone size: -; CDR3 length: 19; CDR3 DNA: TGCGCCAGCAGCTCCTACTCCCCGGGACAGGGAAGCCCCTCCTACGAGCAGTACTTC; CDR3 protein: CASSSYSPGQGSPSYEQYF
V gene: TRBV6-1; D gene: -; J gene: TRBJ2-4; clone size: -; CDR3 length: 14; CDR3 DNA: TGTGCCAGCAGTGAAGGCGTAGCCAAAAACATTCAGTACTTC; CDR3 protein: CASSEGVAKNIQYF
V gene: TRBV4-3; D gene: -; J gene: TRBJ2-1; clone size: -; CDR3 length: 14; CDR3 DNA: TGCGCCAGCAGCCCGCTAAGCTCCTACAATGAGCAGTTCTTC; CDR3 protein: CASSPLSSYNEQFF
V gene: TRBV7-2; D gene: -; J gene: TRBJ2-3; clone size: -; CDR3 length: 15; CDR3 DNA: TGTGCCAGCAGCTTATGGAGGACAGCAACAGATACGCAGTATTTT; CDR3 protein: CASSLWRTATDTQYF
V gene: TRBV7-2; D gene: TRBD1; J gene: TRBJ1-4; clone size: -; CDR3 length: 14; CDR3 DNA: TGTGCCAGCAGCTTAAGGCAGGGGGGCGAAAAACTGTTTTTT; CDR3 protein: CASSLRQGGEKLFF
V gene: TRBV20-1; D gene: TRBD1; J gene: TRBJ2-7; clone size: once; CDR3 length: 11; CDR3 DNA: TGCAGTGCTAGTACCGACAGGGTACAGTACTTC; CDR3 protein: CSASTDRVQYF
V gene: TRBV5-1; D gene: TRBD1; J gene: TRBJ1-3; clone size: -; CDR3 length: 16; CDR3 DNA: TGCGCCAGCAGCAACTTCCAGACAGGGACGGGAAACACCATATATTTT; CDR3 protein: CASSNFQTGTGNTIYF
V gene: TRBV19; D gene: -; J gene: TRBJ1-6; clone size: -; CDR3 length: 12; CDR3 DNA: TGTGCCAGTAGTGGTCTTAATTCACCCCTCCACTTT; CDR3 protein: CASSGLNSPLHF
V gene: TRBV18; D gene: -; J gene: TRBJ1-4; clone size: -; CDR3 length: 14; CDR3 DNA: TGTGCCAGCTCACCACCGGAGAGTTTGGAAAAACTGTTTTTT; CDR3 protein: CASSPPESLEKLFF
V gene: TRBV7-2; D gene: -; J gene: TRBJ1-3; clone size: -; CDR3 length: 13; CDR3 DNA: TGTGCCAGCACTTCAACCTCTGGAAACACCATATATTTT; CDR3 protein: CASTSTSGNTIYF
V gene: TRBV19; D gene: -; J gene: TRBJ1-2; clone size: -; CDR3 length: 15; CDR3 DNA: TGTGCCAGTAGTTATTCTGCTCCCCGCTCGGGAGGCTACACCTTC; CDR3 protein: CASSYSAPRSGGYTF
V gene: TRBV29-1; D gene: -; J gene: TRBJ1-2; clone size: -; CDR3 length: 12; CDR3 DNA: TGCAGCGTTGCGACGGCGAGCTATGGCTACACCTTC; CDR3 protein: CSVATASYGYTF
V gene: TRBV18; D gene: -; J gene: TRBJ2-1; clone size: -; CDR3 length: 13; CDR3 DNA: TGTGCCAGCTCACCATGGGACGGGGATGAGCAGTTCTTC; CDR3 protein: CASSPWDGDEQFF
V gene: TRBV6-4; D gene: -; J gene: TRBJ1-5; clone size: -; CDR3 length: 14; CDR3 DNA: TGTGCCAGCAGTGACGGGCAGAGTAATCAGCCCCAGCATTTT; CDR3 protein: CASSDGQSNQPQHF
V gene: TRBV27; D gene: -; J gene: TRBJ1-4; clone size: -; CDR3 length: 15; CDR3 DNA: TGTGCCAGCAGTCTCCGGGGCGACGGATGGGAAAAACTGTTTTTT; CDR3 protein: CASSLRGDGWEKLFF
V gene: TRBV5-4; D gene: TRBD2; J gene: TRBJ2-7; clone size: -; CDR3 length: 15; CDR3 DNA: TGTGCCAGCAGTCCCAGCGGGGGTTCTACCTACGAGCAGTACTTC; CDR3 protein: CASSPSGGSTYEQYF